This is a list of T cell receptor beta chains from one sample in a study of T cells expressing NK-cell markers. From the 5' RACE reads, TCRdb lists one entry per CDR3 protein and no DNA. The sample includes 550,000 or so distinct CDR3 sequences. Sequencing was done on a sample of blood T cells: a sorted CD56 or NKG2C T cell subset, CD4+ or CD8+ T cells, or bulk PBMC T cells (not recorded which). Source of these receptors: a man aged 18 to 29 in good health. The CDR3 runs from the conserved cysteine through the conserved F or W. The order of the fields is J gene, V gene, CDR3 protein.

TRBJ1-5 TRBV20-1 CSARDVQGNQPQHF
TRBJ2-1 TRBV11-3 CASSPIQGNEQFF
TRBJ1-2 TRBV5-1 CASSSSGQGAWGYTF
TRBJ2-2 TRBV11-2 CASSLWSIRMVTGELFF
TRBJ1-5 TRBV28 CASSLSLGQNQPQHF
TRBJ2-3 TRBV6-4 CASSDEVRDTQYF
TRBJ2-7 TRBV5-5 CASSPEAAGTPYEQYF
TRBJ2-3 TRBV5-1 CASVGVSGRGADTQYF
TRBJ2-7 TRBV20-1 CSARDLGGMSYEQYF
TRBJ2-2 TRBV6-4 CASKGLNTGELFF
TRBJ2-7 TRBV9 CASSGGRGFNEQYF
TRBJ2-5 TRBV28 CASNESGETQYF
TRBJ2-1 TRBV5-1 CASSFLGYNEQFF
TRBJ2-5 TRBV6-2/TRBV6-3 CASSYVDHPRETQYF
TRBJ2-5 TRBV6-1 CASTGTYQETQYF
TRBJ1-3 TRBV12-3/TRBV12-4 CASSAGGGSSGNTIYF
TRBJ1-1 TRBV19 CASRILGGPNTEAFF
TRBJ2-5 TRBV12-3/TRBV12-4 CASSLGWETQYF
TRBJ2-7 TRBV29-1 CSVKGTGGAGQYF
TRBJ2-1 TRBV19 CASSIRELRNYNEQFF
TRBJ1-5 TRBV20-1 CSAYRDRGYQPQHF
TRBJ2-3 TRBV12-3/TRBV12-4 CASARRGRIDTQYF
TRBJ2-5 TRBV20-1 CTGQFQETQYF
TRBJ2-7 TRBV7-2 CASSRGGAGEQYF
TRBJ1-1 TRBV25-1 CASSERGSGAFF
TRBJ2-1 TRBV20-1 CSARDRGGGSSYNEQFF
TRBJ2-7 TRBV12-3/TRBV12-4 CASSPNIAGSSYEQYF
TRBJ2-7 TRBV29-1 CSAEGQSYEQYF
TRBJ2-6 TRBV25-1 CASQGRQEVGANVLTF
TRBJ2-2 TRBV4-2 CASSQDHRGLSGELFF
TRBJ2-5 TRBV7-2 CASGRLETQYF
TRBJ2-3 TRBV7-3 CASRPRASDTQYF
TRBJ2-3 TRBV12-3/TRBV12-4 CASSFGQVTDTQYF
TRBJ1-2 TRBV5-1 CASSLEDRRYGYTF
TRBJ2-1 TRBV4-1 CASSQDRPGRNEQFF
TRBJ2-2 TRBV15 CATSTIQGAGELFF
TRBJ1-1 TRBV29-1 CSVGSGQFYTEAFF
TRBJ2-3 TRBV6-1 CASAGGSRRGTDTQYF
TRBJ2-1 TRBV7-2 CASSFFADSYNEQFF
TRBJ2-6 TRBV12-3/TRBV12-4 CASSSSGTEVLTF
TRBJ2-3 TRBV30 CAWTRRSSTDTQYF
TRBJ2-7 TRBV20-1 CSGGVGGRPYEQYF
TRBJ2-7 TRBV5-1 CASSSTGDPAYEQYF
TRBJ2-1 TRBV3-1 CASSQDDLNYRFF
TRBJ2-7 TRBV27 CASSPEEGPGEQYF
TRBJ1-5 TRBV7-2 CASSLATEYQPQHF
TRBJ2-5 TRBV5-1 CASGGVQETQYF
TRBJ1-1 TRBV12-3/TRBV12-4 CASSLDTLVTEAFF
TRBJ2-1 TRBV10-2 CASSGSRTSVPSSYNEQFF
TRBJ2-3 TRBV24-1 CATSDFTSSSPDTQYF
TRBJ2-1 TRBV7-6 CASSLFMVDEQFF
TRBJ2-3 TRBV10-3 CAIGDKGAGPTDTQYF
TRBJ2-5 TRBV6-2/TRBV6-3 CASSSNGQQIETQYF
TRBJ2-3 TRBV9 CASSVGVARGSTDTQYF
TRBJ2-7 TRBV10-3 CAISEKGTGGYEQYF